A few counts support the clone carrying this TCR beta chain. Its target is not known. TCRdb passed the 5' RACE reads through MiXCR, listing each CDR3 protein once. Among more than 250,000 distinct CDR3 sequences listed, around 15% were seen once. The V segment lost 1 base and the J segment 8 bases; nucleotides outside the gene matches: 5. The CDR3 has 14 amino acids. The germline CDR1 and CDR2 sequences are SEHNR and FQNEAQ (reference sequence). This specimen comes from a study of T-cell memory formation after mild COVID-19. The study, taken as a whole, reports: CD4+ contracting clones were found mainly in CM and EM, and CD8+ ones in EMRA.

This chain joins TRBV7-9 and TRBJ1-2, with 9 positions matching TRBD1. This receptor was taken from a man younger than 30 who had mild COVID-19 (a few samples of this study predate the infection). Cell type and time point are not known. The sequenced sample consisted of PBMCs or a T cell subset sorted from them (not recorded which). The CDR3 coding sequence is TGTGCCAGCAGCTTAGGACAGGGGGGTCACGGCTACACCTTC. Translation: CASSLGQGGHGYTF.